The rows below give T cell receptor beta chains drawn from one sample of a study of control samples from healthy donors and cancer patients. This table comes from immunoSEQ multiplex PCR, and its TCRdb copy is limited to in-frame clones, with some not included. Among just over 150,000 clones, 85% to 95% were seen once, and the ten largest hold approximately 2.5%. The sequencing sample was made of blood. These receptor sequences come from a man over 45 in good health. Each CDR3 is given with its conserved first and last residue. The D gene is left open where the match is weak. Rows may omit the clone size; those that give it use once, few, many or a size class.

size: -
V: TRBV28
J: TRBJ1-2
D: TRBD1
DNA: TGTGCCAGCAGTAAGGGGGACAGTCCGTCCTTCGGCTACACCTTC
CDR3: CASSKGDSPSFGYTF

size: -
V: TRBV19
J: TRBJ2-3
D: TRBD2
DNA: TGTGCCAGTAGTTCCCAGCGGGGGGGAGATACGCAGTATTTT
CDR3: CASSSQRGGDTQYF

size: -
V: TRBV28
J: TRBJ1-1
D: -
DNA: TGTGCCAGCAGTTCTACAGGGTTGGGCACTGAAGCTTTCTTT
CDR3: CASSSTGLGTEAFF

size: -
V: TRBV5-1
J: TRBJ1-1
D: -
DNA: TGCGCCAGCAGCTTGATTATCACAGGTCAACCTGAAGCTTTCTTT
CDR3: CASSLIITGQPEAFF

size: -
V: TRBV10-3
J: TRBJ2-2
D: -
DNA: TGTGCCATCAGTGACCTACTAGGGAGAGGCGGGGAGCTGTTTTTT
CDR3: CAISDLLGRGGELFF

size: -
V: TRBV19
J: TRBJ2-1
D: -
DNA: TGTGCCAGTAGTAGGGACGGCCGAGCTGAGCAGTTCTTC
CDR3: CASSRDGRAEQFF

size: -
V: TRBV7-3
J: TRBJ1-3
D: -
DNA: TGTGCCAGCAGCTTAGTCGGCGGAAACTCTGGAAACACCATATATTTT
CDR3: CASSLVGGNSGNTIYF

size: -
V: TRBV19
J: TRBJ2-2
D: TRBD2
DNA: TGTGCCAGTACCCCTTTTAGGACTAGCGGGATAGCCGGGGAGCTGTTTTTT
CDR3: CASTPFRTSGIAGELFF

size: -
V: TRBV6-4
J: TRBJ2-4
D: TRBD2
DNA: TGTGCCAGCTGGACTAGCGGGAGATGTATAGACATTCAGTACTTC
CDR3: CASWTSGRCIDIQYF

size: -
V: TRBV6-6
J: TRBJ2-3
D: TRBD1
DNA: TGTGCCAGCACCATTACAGGGGGCACAGATACGCAGTATTTT
CDR3: CASTITGGTDTQYF

size: once
V: TRBV4-2
J: TRBJ2-1
D: TRBD1
DNA: TGTGCCAGCAGCCAACTGCAGGGGGAGCCCGAGCAGTTCTTC
CDR3: CASSQLQGEPEQFF

size: -
V: TRBV5-1
J: TRBJ1-4
D: -
DNA: TGCGCCAGCAGCCGCTCGAATAGTATTAATGAAAAACTGTTTTTT
CDR3: CASSRSNSINEKLFF

size: -
V: TRBV27
J: TRBJ2-2
D: -
DNA: TGTGCCAGCAGTTTCTGGCAGGGGGGCCCCGGGGAGCTGTTTTTT
CDR3: CASSFWQGGPGELFF

size: -
V: TRBV19
J: TRBJ2-1
D: TRBD2
DNA: TGTGCCAGTAGGGCGACTAGCGGTTACAATGAGCAGTTCTTC
CDR3: CASRATSGYNEQFF

size: -
V: TRBV28
J: TRBJ1-3
D: TRBD1
DNA: TGTGCCAGCAGTTCTAGGACAGGGGGACCACCTCTACGAAACGACATATATTTT
CDR3: CASSSRTGGPPLRNDIYF

size: -
V: TRBV9
J: TRBJ2-1
D: -
DNA: TGTGCCAGCGGGACAGGGGTAGTAGCGGGAGGGGACAATGAGCAGTTCTTC
CDR3: CASGTGVVAGGDNEQFF

size: -
V: TRBV28
J: TRBJ2-1
D: TRBD2
DNA: TGTGCCAGCAGAAAGGGACTAGCGAAATCCTACAATGAGCAGTTCTTC
CDR3: CASRKGLAKSYNEQFF

size: -
V: TRBV3-1/TRBV3-2
J: TRBJ2-6
D: -
DNA: TGTGCCAGCAGCCCACTGTATGCTGGGGCCAACGTCCTGACTTTC
CDR3: CASSPLYAGANVLTF

size: -
V: TRBV14
J: TRBJ1-1
D: -
DNA: TGTGCCAGCAGCCAAGACAGGTTCGGAACTGAAGCTTTCTTT
CDR3: CASSQDRFGTEAFF

size: -
V: TRBV29-1
J: TRBJ1-5
D: -
DNA: TGCAGCGTCCAAGGGGTGGGCAATCAGCCCCAGCATTTT
CDR3: CSVQGVGNQPQHF

size: -
V: TRBV6-5
J: TRBJ2-3
D: -
DNA: TGTGCCAGCAGTTCCCCCGGTGGGGTTTCAACAGATACGCAGTATTTT
CDR3: CASSSPGGVSTDTQYF

size: once
V: TRBV27
J: TRBJ2-1
D: -
DNA: TGTGCCAGCGGAGCGCGCCGGTTGGTCAATGAGCAGTTCTTC
CDR3: CASGARRLVNEQFF